The T cell receptor (beta chain) under discussion was sequenced for a study of neurological immune-mediated disorders. The CDR3 has 15 residues. CDR1 is SGHRS, CDR2 YFSETQ, per germline. Trimming left V 0 bases short and J 0 bases short, with 9 bases between. This clonotype was counted at least ten times. MiXCR, run by TCRdb on the 5' RACE reads, gives a single entry per CDR3 protein. The data contain 120,000 or so distinct CDR3 sequences, roughly 3.2% of them singletons. Sequenced material: PBMCs. V gene TRBV5-1 combines with J gene TRBJ1-1, with a tentative D call TRBD1 (6 bases). The sequence came from a woman in her 30s with multiple sclerosis. CDR3 residues: CASSLVGGVNTEAFF. In DNA form, the CDR3 reads TGCGCCAGCAGCTTGGTAGGGGGGGTGAACACTGAAGCTTTCTTT. Combining the CDR3 with reference TRBV5-1 and TRBJ1-1 gives the whole variable domain KAGVTQTPRYLIKTRGQQVTLSCSPISGHRSVSWYQQTPGQGLQFLFEYFSETQRNKGNFPGRFSGRQFSNSRSEMNVSTLELGDSALYLCASSLVGGVNTEAFFGQGTRLTVV.